The clone carrying this TCR beta chain appeared many times. Its matching antigen is unknown. This beta chain turned up in a library designed for alpha chains; as an off-target read, its abundance says little. Stated time point: sample taken at primary tumor resection. Whole RNA obtained from tumor, nontumor lung or frozen PBMC underwent sequencing without sorting. This record comes from a study of spatial heterogeneity in lung cancer. Study-wide background: Each distinct TCR and UMI combination averaged more than ten appearances in raw reads.

TCRdb independently ran MiXCR on the 5' RACE reads; one entry per CDR3 protein. The sample lists 6,000 or so distinct CDR3 sequences, 7.7% occurring once. CDR3 length: 14 amino acids. V was shortened by 4 bases and J by 2 bases, with 10 bases between the two germline ends. The germline V gene has CDR1 SEHNR and CDR2 FQNEAQ (reference sequence). Whole-study findings and limits: Expanded alpha and beta TCR counts within tumors tracked tumor mutation counts.

This receptor was identified in a female donor with early-stage non-small cell lung cancer. This chain uses TRBV7-9 with TRBJ2-3, with D perhaps matching TRBD1 (6 bases). This specimen was lung tumor tissue, taken at surgery. The CDR3 bases are TGTGCCAGCAGCTGGGACACCTCCACAGATACGCAGTATTTT. This translates into CASSWDTSTDTQYF.